The entry that follows covers one T cell receptor (beta chain) sequence. The antigen remains unidentified. The data were obtained in a study of shared clonotypes between healthy human individuals. Here immunoSEQ multiplex PCR was the method, and the copy in TCRdb shows in-frame clones only, minus some. The repertoire holds millions of clones, around nine tenths seen once, with 0.14% in the top ten. Overall study results and limits: Non-shared clonotypes had lower generation probabilities than those shared by all four donors. The sharing of approximately 5.1% of naive CD4 clonotypes was seen across several donors. Limited genetic and exposure-history diversity came from having few donors.

Losses at the gene ends were 3 bases for V and 5 bases for J; bases not matched to a gene: 9. The CDR3 contains 15 residues. The germline V gene encodes CDR1 SNHLY and CDR2 FYNNEI. This receptor was obtained from a man aged 18 to 30 in good health. The rearrangement uses TRBV2 and TRBJ2-5, with TRBD2 matching over 7 bases. The sample was naive CD4+ T cells sorted from blood. The subset here: CD45RA+ positively selected. The CDR3 spells CASSEFPRGGETQYF. The CDR3 bases are TGTGCCAGCAGTGAGTTTCCTCGGGGAGGGGAGACCCAGTACTTC.